These 29 T cell receptor beta chains were all obtained from the same sample, sequenced in a study of T cell clonality in common variable immunodeficiency. Clones were sequenced by immunoSEQ multiplex PCR, and TCRdb holds only the in-frame ones, with some missing. Sampling found more than 65,000 clones, none seen once. Sequenced sample: peripheral blood mononuclear cells. Receptors were obtained from a person between 18 and 75 years old in good health.

This clone was observed at least ten times. The CDR3 goes on 3 residues after the read ends, and that part is filled in from the germline J gene. This chain connects TRBV6-4 to TRBJ2-7, with a tentative D call TRBD1 (6 bases). The CDR3 totals 14 residues. V lost 11 bases, J lost 5 bases, and 22 bases lay in between. The germline V gene has CDR1 MRHNA and CDR2 SNTAGT. The CDR3 sequence is CAPNGQHGFHEQYF. CDR3 bases read: TGTGCCCCCAACGGACAGCATGGATTCCACGAG.

This clone has a count of ten or more. Sequencing ends 3 residues short of the CDR3 end; the germline J gene provides the rest. This sequence joins TRBV6-2 or TRBV6-3 and TRBJ2-1, with 9 bases lining up with TRBD2. The CDR3 totals 15 residues. CDR1 and CDR2 (germline): MNHEY, SVGEGT. With V trimmed by 2 bases and J by 5 bases, 4 bases remained unmatched. The sequenced CDR3 bases are TGTGCCAGCAGTTACGCAGCGGGAGGAAACAATGAG. Translating gives CASSYAAGGNNE. The whole CDR3 region reads CASSYAAGGNNEQFF.

This clone appeared many times. The DNA ends 3 residues before the CDR3 does, and the rest of the CDR3 is filled in from the germline J gene. This chain joins TRBV7-3 and TRBJ2-1; D is unclear. Germline V lookup: CDR1 SGHTA, CDR2 FQGTGA. The length of the CDR3 is 14 residues. Trimming shortened V by 4 bases and J by 5 bases, and 12 bases separated the two germline ends. CDR3 protein: CASSSIARDNEQFF. The covered CDR3 bases are TGTGCCAGCAGCTCCATCGCAAGGGACAATGAG.

This clone was detected ten times or more. The sequenced fragment ends 3 residues before the CDR3 boundary, so the rest is inferred from the germline J gene. The chain joins TRBV9 to TRBJ2-5, with D perhaps TRBD2 (5 bases). CDR3 size: 12 residues. Germline CDR1 is SGDLS and CDR2 is YYNGEE. V was clipped by 0 bases and J by 5 bases, with 5 bases between them. CDR3 in amino acids: CASSVAGETQYF. The sequenced part of the CDR3 DNA is TGTGCCAGCAGCGTAGCGGGGGAGACC.

This clone appeared a few times. The read terminates 3 residues ahead of where the CDR3 ends, so the germline J gene completes it. The gene calls are TRBV7-2 and TRBJ1-2; no firm D call. The CDR3 has 14 residues. CDR1 SGHTA and CDR2 FQGNSA come from the germline V gene. This chain's CDR3 is CASSLVRDSPDYTF. The sequenced CDR3 bases are TGTGCCAGCAGCTTAGTCAGAGACTCCCCGGAC.

This clone was detected ten times or more. The CDR3 is cut off 3 residues early in the read; its end comes from the germline J gene. V gene TRBV30 combines with J gene TRBJ1-2; D unclear. The V end lost 4 bases, the J end lost 7 bases, and 16 bases lay between the germline ends. The CDR3 loop spans 13 amino acids. Looked up from germline, CDR1 is GTSNPN and CDR2 is SVGIG (reference sequence). CDR3 residues: CAWTSGSTGGYTF. The part of the CDR3 DNA that was read is TGTGCCTGGACGTCGGGGTCGACGGGTGGC.

A few counts support this clone. The CDR3 end is not reached by the read, which stops 3 residues before it; the germline J gene fills it in. V and J are TRBV18 and TRBJ1-3; 7 bases are a match to TRBD1. V gave up 3 bases and J gave up 4 bases; unmatched junction bases: 6. The germline gives CDR1 KGHSH, CDR2 LQKENI. The CDR3 contains 15 residues. The DNA read from the CDR3 is TGTGCCAGCTCACCTCGGGACAGCGCAGGAAACACC. Translating it yields CASSPRDSAGNT. The CDR3 in its entirety is CASSPRDSAGNTIYF. Using reference TRBV18 and TRBJ1-3 for the parts outside the CDR3, the full variable domain is NAGVMQNPRHLVRRRGQEARLRCSPMKGHSHVYWYRQLPEEGLKFMVYLQKENIIDESGMPKERFSAEFPKEGPSILRIQQVVRGDSAAYFCASSPRDSAGNTIYFGEGSWLTVV.

This clone was observed many times. The read ends 3 residues shy of where the CDR3 ends; the end is completed using the germline J gene. This sequence joins TRBV30 and TRBJ1-3, with 11 bases identical to TRBD1. Germline V gene data show CDR1 as GTSNPN and CDR2 as SVGIG (reference sequence). The J segment lost 1 base and the V segment lost 8 bases, leaving 1 base of the junction unmatched. The CDR3 spans 13 residues. The covered CDR3 bases are TGTGCCGGGGACAGGGGGTCTGGAAACACC. It encodes CAGDRGSGNT. The full CDR3 sequence reads CAGDRGSGNTIYF.

This clone was recorded at least ten times. The CDR3 is cut off 3 residues early in the read; its end comes from the germline J gene. This chain joins TRBV6-2 or TRBV6-3 and TRBJ2-7, with a tentative D call TRBD2 (6 bases). Trimming cost V 2 bases and J 3 bases, with 17 bases left between them. Germline values: CDR1 MNHEY, CDR2 SVGEGT. The CDR3 sequence is 16 residues long. This CDR3 reads CASSYNSRRLDYEQYF. The CDR3 DNA, read in part, is TGTGCCAGCAGTTACAATAGTAGGAGACTAGACTACGAG.

There are many counts of this clone. CDR3 region: CASSINPREYEQYF. The DNA read from the CDR3 is TGTGCCAGCTCAATAAACCCCAGGGAATACGAG. V and J are TRBV18 and TRBJ2-7; D perhaps matches TRBD1 (5 bases). The read ends 3 residues shy of where the CDR3 ends; the end is completed using the germline J gene. The germline V gene encodes CDR1 KGHSH and CDR2 LQKENI. There are 14 residues in the CDR3. The V gene lost 5 bases and the J gene lost 4 bases, with 15 bases spanning the gap.

This clone was seen many times. Read coverage stops 3 residues before the CDR3 terminus; the germline J gene supplies the remainder. The gene calls are TRBV7-2 and TRBJ2-2, with D unclear. The germline CDR1 and CDR2 sequences are SGHTA and FQGNSA. The CDR3 contains 14 residues. The V end lost 2 bases, the J end lost 4 bases, and 8 bases lay between the germline ends. The part of the CDR3 DNA that was read is TGTGCCAGCAGCTTAATCAGAAGCACCGGGGAG. Translation gives CASSLIRSTGE. The whole CDR3 region reads CASSLIRSTGELFF.

The table lists this clone with many counts. The sequence runs out 3 residues before the end of the CDR3; the remainder is reconstructed from the germline J gene. The chain recombines TRBV5-4 with TRBJ2-5; D possibly corresponds to TRBD1 (5 bases). The CDR3 sequence is 13 residues long. Trimming removed 1 base at V and 5 bases at J, with 9 bases between. Germline loops: CDR1 SGHNT, CDR2 YYREEE (reference sequence). CDR3 DNA, as far as it was read: TGTGCCAGCAGCTTGTCAGGGCCCGAGACC. The encoded protein is CASSLSGPET. The full CDR3 sequence reads CASSLSGPETQYF. Full variable domain (remainder filled in from reference TRBV5-4 and TRBJ2-5): ETGVTQSPTHLIKTRGQQVTLRCSSQSGHNTVSWYQQALGQGPQFIFQYYREEENGRGNFPPRFSGLQFPNYSSELNVNALELDDSALYLCASSLSGPETQYFGPGTRLLVL.

Comments on this clone: The CDR3 end falls 3 residues outside the read, so it is completed with the germline J gene. J is TRBJ2-5 and V is TRBV7-8; D may be TRBD1 (7 bases). CDR3 length equals 17 residues. V gave up 5 bases and J gave up 6 bases, with 25 bases separating them. Germline lookup yields CDR1 SGHVS and CDR2 FQNEAQ. The CDR3: CASSLSSPTGAGKTQYF. The sequenced part of the CDR3 DNA is TGTGCCAGCAGCCTTTCGAGCCCTACAGGGGCGGGAAAGACC.

This clone was observed many times. The CDR3 end is not reached by the read, which stops 3 residues before it; the germline J gene fills it in. The chain has TRBV7-2 and TRBJ1-5; no firm D call. Germline CDR1 and CDR2: SGHTA and FQGNSA. V dropped 0 bases and J dropped 7 bases, with 10 bases sitting between them. The CDR3 is 14 residues long. The CDR3 protein is CASSLAGFGQPQHF. The covered CDR3 bases are TGTGCCAGCAGCTTAGCAGGGTTTGGGCAGCCC. The entire variable domain, with the rest obtained from reference TRBV7-2 and TRBJ1-5, is as follows: GAGVSQSPSNKVTEKGKDVELRCDPISGHTALYWYRQSLGQGLEFLIYFQGNSAPDKSGLPSDRFSAERTGGSVSTLTIQRTQQEDSAVYLCASSLAGFGQPQHFGDGTRLSIL.

This clone was observed at least ten times. Coverage ceases 3 residues before the CDR3 finishes, and the germline J gene fills in the end. This chain uses TRBV20-1 with TRBJ2-2; D gene uncertain. The length of the CDR3 is 15 residues. The V and J ends lost 2 bases and 0 bases respectively, with 10 bases between them. Germline assignment: CDR1 DFQATT and CDR2 SNEGSKA (reference sequence). The sequenced CDR3 bases are TGCAGTGCTAGACTCCCACTCACGAACACCGGGGAG. It encodes CSARLPLTNTGE. The whole CDR3 protein is CSARLPLTNTGELFF.

This clone was found many times. The read terminates 3 residues ahead of where the CDR3 ends, so the germline J gene completes it. The chain uses TRBV7-3 and TRBJ2-5; D is possibly TRBD1 (6 bases). The CDR3 sequence is 13 residues long. Germline assignment: CDR1 SGHTA and CDR2 FQGTGA. The V gene lost 2 bases and the J gene lost 5 bases, with 9 bases spanning the gap. The CDR3 bases that were read are TGTGCCAGCAGCTTACAGGGGATGGAGACC. Translated: CASSLQGMET. In full, the CDR3 reads CASSLQGMETQYF.

In its sample, this clone was seen many times. The read finishes 3 residues shy of the CDR3 end, and the germline J gene is used to complete it. The V and J genes are TRBV20-1 and TRBJ2-1, with TRBD2 matching over 9 bases. The germline CDR1 and CDR2 sequences are DFQATT and SNEGSKA (reference sequence). The ends lost 3 bases at V and 1 base at J; junction bases unmatched: 10. The CDR3 runs 17 residues. The sequenced CDR3 bases are TGCAGTGCTAGGAAGACAGGTGCGGGGGGGTCCTACAATGAG. Translated, it gives CSARKTGAGGSYNE. The whole CDR3 region reads CSARKTGAGGSYNEQFF.

This clone appeared many times. The observed sequence ends 3 residues before the CDR3 terminus, with the missing tail filled in from the germline J gene. The chain combines TRBV5-1 with TRBJ2-1; 13 bases are shared with TRBD2. The germline gives CDR1 SGHRS, CDR2 YFSETQ. This CDR3 is 18 amino acids long. Trimming took 5 bases from V and 1 from J; bases not matched to a gene: 9. CDR3 in amino acids: CASREVGLAGSSYNEQFF. The CDR3 bases that were read are TGCGCCAGCAGAGAGGTGGGACTAGCGGGATCGTCCTACAATGAG.

This clone was seen at least ten times. Mismatch with germline at one junction end may stem from a read error. Read sequence stops 3 residues before the CDR3 end, and the germline J gene provides the missing end. This rearrangement joins TRBV4-1 to TRBJ2-7; D ambiguous. Germline values: CDR1 MGHRA, CDR2 YSYEKL. CDR3 length equals 14 residues. The CDR3 sequence: CTSSPRWSSYEQYF. CDR3 bases read: TGCACCAGCAGTCCGCGGTGGAGCTCCTACGAG.

The sample holds many counts of this clone. The junction differs from germline at one of its ends, possibly a read error. With the read ending 3 residues before the CDR3 end, the germline J gene is used to fill in that end. The chain links TRBV4-2 to TRBJ1-5, with D possibly matching TRBD1 (5 bases). CDR3 size: 15 residues. The germline V gene encodes CDR1 LGHNA and CDR2 YNFKEQ. The sequenced part of the CDR3 DNA is TGCGCCAGCAGCCAGGATTGGACAAGCAATCAGCCC. It yields the protein CASSQDWTSNQP. The full CDR3 protein reads CASSQDWTSNQPQHF.

In this sample, this clone turned up many times. CDR3 bases read: TGTGCCAGTAGTATAGGAAGTAGGACAGGCTATGGC. It specifies CASSIGSRTGYG. The full-length CDR3 reads as CASSIGSRTGYGYTF. This chain connects TRBV19 to TRBJ1-2; TRBD1 agrees at 7 bases. Read sequence stops 3 residues before the CDR3 end, and the germline J gene provides the missing end. V dropped 1 base and J dropped 4; count of bases not matched to a gene: 6. Looked up from germline, CDR1 is LNHDA and CDR2 is SQIVND (reference sequence). This CDR3 region has 15 residues.

This clone has ten or more counts. The CDR3 end falls 3 residues outside the read, so it is completed with the germline J gene. The V and J genes are TRBV30 and TRBJ1-6, with 8 bases aligning to TRBD1. CDR3 size: 13 residues. V dropped 4 bases and J dropped 5; count of bases not matched to a gene: 1. Germline CDR1 GTSNPN, CDR2 SVGIG (reference sequence). The CDR3 loop is CAWKTGDNSPLHF. CDR3 bases read: TGTGCCTGGAAGACAGGGGATAATTCACCC. Full variable domain (outside the CDR3, taken from reference TRBV30 and TRBJ1-6): SQTIHQWPATLVQPVGSPLSLECTVEGTSNPNLYWYRQAAGRGLQLLFYSVGIGQISSEVPQNLSASRPQDRQFILSSKKLLLSDSGFYLCAWKTGDNSPLHFGNGTRLTVT.

This clone occurred many times. The read ends 3 residues shy of where the CDR3 ends; the end is completed using the germline J gene. V and J are TRBV29-1 and TRBJ2-7, with D possibly being TRBD2 (6 bases). This CDR3 has 17 residues. V lost 3 bases to trimming and J lost 2 bases, with 23 bases between them. CDR1 is SQVTM and CDR2 is ANQGSEA in the germline V gene. CDR3: CSVEEIAGSNPPYEQYF. The sequenced part of the CDR3 DNA is TGCAGCGTTGAGGAGATCGCGGGATCCAACCCCCCCTACGAG.

The sample holds many counts of this clone. The read comes to an end 3 residues before the CDR3 does, leaving the germline J gene to fill in the end. The J gene is TRBJ2-5, the V gene TRBV20-1; D is possibly TRBD1 (6 bases). V lost 3 bases and J 7 bases, leaving 6 bases between the germline ends. The CDR3 totals 10 residues. Germline values: CDR1 DFQATT, CDR2 SNEGSKA (reference sequence). The chain's CDR3 is CSASRGTQYF. The part of the CDR3 DNA that was read is TGCAGTGCTAGCAGGGGGACC.

This clone was observed at least ten times. Sequencing ends 3 residues short of the CDR3 end; the germline J gene provides the rest. V usage is TRBV7-8 and J usage is TRBJ2-1; the match to TRBD2 covers 7 bases. Germline values: CDR1 SGHVS, CDR2 FQNEAQ. Trimming cost V 0 bases and J 6 bases; bases outside gene matches: 14. This CDR3 region has 18 residues. The sequenced part of the CDR3 DNA is TGTGCCAGCAGCTTAGCGCAGTGGACTAGGAACGGGGGCAATGAG. Translated: CASSLAQWTRNGGNE. The whole CDR3 is CASSLAQWTRNGGNEQFF.

In its sample, this clone was seen many times. The read gets to within 3 residues of the CDR3 end, and the germline J gene fills in the rest. This chain uses TRBV20-1 with TRBJ2-7, with D possibly being TRBD1 (6 bases). Trimming left V 6 bases short and J 0 bases short, with 9 bases between. In germline, CDR1 is DFQATT, CDR2 SNEGSKA (reference sequence). This CDR3 spans 12 amino acids. The CDR3: CSAGQNSYEQYF. The sequenced CDR3 bases are TGCAGTGCAGGACAGAACTCCTACGAG.

This clone was observed at least ten times. The read falls 3 residues short of the CDR3 end, and the missing part is taken from the germline J gene. The chain combines TRBV2 with TRBJ2-1; TRBD2 agrees at 10 bases. Losses at the gene ends were 6 bases for V and 6 bases for J; bases not matched to a gene: 17. The germline V gene has CDR1 SNHLY and CDR2 FYNNEI. The CDR3 loop spans 18 amino acids. CDR3 DNA (partial): TGTGCCAGCAGGTTTCTAGCGGGAGAGGGGCAACTGGCCAATGAG. Translation gives CASRFLAGEGQLANE. The full-length CDR3 reads as CASRFLAGEGQLANEQFF.

In its sample, this clone was seen many times. The sequence runs out 3 residues before the end of the CDR3; the remainder is reconstructed from the germline J gene. This chain uses TRBV15 with TRBJ2-2, with a weak D call TRBD1 (6 bases). Germline V gene lookup returns CDR1 LNHNV and CDR2 YYDKDF (reference sequence). The CDR3 consists of 14 residues. Trimming shortened V by 5 bases and J by 6 bases, and 13 bases separated the two germline ends. The DNA read from the CDR3 is TGTGCCACCAGCGAGAACAGGGATGCCGGGGAG. It codes for CATSENRDAGE. The whole CDR3 region reads CATSENRDAGELFF. Complete variable domain (other parts from reference TRBV15 and TRBJ2-2): DAMVIQNPRYQVTQFGKPVTLSCSQTLNHNVMYWYQQKSSQAPKLLFHYYDKDFNNEADTPDNFQSRRPNTSFCFLDIRSPGLGDTAMYLCATSENRDAGELFFGEGSRLTVL.

This clone was observed many times. The CDR3 reads CASSGRGLAGVDEQFF. The part of the CDR3 DNA that was read is TGTGCCAGCAGCGGTAGGGGACTAGCGGGAGTCGATGAG. This chain joins TRBV7-3 and TRBJ2-1, with 14 bases aligning to TRBD2. The read ends 3 residues shy of where the CDR3 ends; the end is completed using the germline J gene. Trimming took 5 bases from V and 8 from J; bases not matched to a gene: 8. This CDR3 contains 16 residues. CDR1 SGHTA and CDR2 FQGTGA come from the germline V gene. Supplemented by reference TRBV7-3 and TRBJ2-1, the full variable domain reads GAGVSQTPSNKVTEKGKYVELRCDPISGHTALYWYRQSLGQGPEFLIYFQGTGAADDSGLPNDRFFAVRPEGSVSTLKIQRTERGDSAVYLCASSGRGLAGVDEQFFGPGTRLTVL.